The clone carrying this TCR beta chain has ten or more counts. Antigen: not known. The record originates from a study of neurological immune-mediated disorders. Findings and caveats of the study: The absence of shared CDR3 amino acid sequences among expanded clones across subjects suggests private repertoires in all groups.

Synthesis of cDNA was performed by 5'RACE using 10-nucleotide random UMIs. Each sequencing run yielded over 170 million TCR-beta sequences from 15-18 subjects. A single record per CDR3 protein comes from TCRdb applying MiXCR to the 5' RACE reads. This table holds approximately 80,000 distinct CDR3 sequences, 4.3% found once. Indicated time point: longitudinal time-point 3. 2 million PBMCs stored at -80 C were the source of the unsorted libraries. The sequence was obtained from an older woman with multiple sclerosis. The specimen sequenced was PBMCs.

The CDR3 region is CSASDVGLGYGYTF. For the CDR3, the DNA is TGCAGTGCTAGCGATGTAGGCCTCGGCTATGGCTACACCTTC. The rearrangement links TRBV20-1 to TRBJ1-2, with unresolved D. Trimming pared 3 bases from V and 4 bases from J, leaving 15 bases between. The CDR3 sequence is 14 residues long. CDR1 is DFQATT, CDR2 SNEGSKA, per germline (reference sequence).